The 27 T cell receptor beta chains below come from one sample, sequenced in a study of blood T cells in healthy people across ages. It was with a sample-barcoded 5' primer and a J-beta primer mix that a second PCR of roughly 6 to 12 cycles was run. Each CDR3 protein is one row after TCRdb ran MiXCR on the 5' RACE reads. The repertoire holds under 950,000 distinct CDR3 sequences, with around a fifth as singletons. The sequenced sample was blood. The receptors derive from a man aged 70 or older in good health.

This clonotype was picked up many times. The chain combines TRBV12-3 or TRBV12-4 with TRBJ1-3; TRBD1 agrees at 8 bases. Trimming cost V 5 bases and J 2 bases; bases outside gene matches: 5. This CDR3 has 15 amino acids. CDR3 sequence reads: CASSLLQGAGNTIYF. The DNA for the CDR3 is TGTGCCAGCAGTCTCTTACAGGGGGCTGGAAACACCATATATTTT.

This clonotype was found a few times. The chain carries TRBV5-1 and TRBJ1-1; 7 nucleotides match TRBD1. This CDR3 spans 12 amino acids. Germline V gene data show CDR1 as SGHRS and CDR2 as YFSETQ. Trimming at V came to 9 bases and at J to 2 bases, leaving 4 bases not matched to a gene. In DNA form, the CDR3 reads TGCGCCACCCAAGGGGGCAACACTGAAGCTTTCTTT. The encoded protein is CATQGGNTEAFF.

The chain employs TRBV9 and TRBJ2-3, with 8 positions matching TRBD2. The CDR3 covers 17 residues. After removal of 4 bases from V and 4 bases from J, the junction contained 14 bases not matched to a gene. CDR1 and CDR2 from the germline V gene are SGDLS and YYNGEE. The CDR3 protein is CASSSTGVAGLADTQYF. The CDR3, as DNA: TGTGCCAGCAGCTCCACCGGGGTAGCGGGGTTGGCAGATACGCAGTATTTT. Complete variable domain (other parts from reference TRBV9 and TRBJ2-3): DSGVTQTPKHLITATGQRVTLRCSPRSGDLSVYWYQQSLDQGLQFLIQYYNGEERAKGNILERFSAQQFPDLHSELNLSSLELGDSALYFCASSSTGVAGLADTQYFGPGTRLTVL.

This clonotype was picked up a small number of times. This chain joins TRBV10-3 and TRBJ2-5; either TRBD1 or TRBD2 may supply D (6 bases each). This CDR3 region has 15 residues. Trimming stripped 5 bases from V and 2 bases from J, with 15 bases between. Germline CDR1 ENHRY, CDR2 SYGVKD. CDR3 sequence (DNA): TGTGCCATCAGTCCCTACGGGGGCGGGCAAGAGACCCAGTACTTC. It encodes CAISPYGGGQETQYF.

In its sample, this clonotype was seen a few times. The chain joins TRBV6-2 or TRBV6-3 to TRBJ1-4; D unclear. This CDR3 has 15 residues. CDR1 and CDR2 (germline): MNHEY, SVGEGT. V gave up 1 base and J gave up 8 bases, with 14 bases separating them. As DNA, the CDR3 is TGTGCCAGCAGTTACTACGTCCTCGGTGGAGAAAAACTGTTTTTT. Protein sequence: CASSYYVLGGEKLFF.

The J gene is TRBJ1-5, the V gene TRBV12-3 or TRBV12-4, with D hard to call. The CDR3 sequence is 13 residues long. With 5 bases removed from V and 4 bases from J, the gap between germline ends came to 9 bases. The chain's CDR3 is CASSHSGNQPQHF. The CDR3 DNA follows: TGTGCCAGCAGTCACAGTGGGAATCAGCCCCAGCATTTT.

J is TRBJ1-3 and V is TRBV6-5; D may be TRBD1 (6 bases). CDR1 is MNHEY, CDR2 SVGAGI, per germline. Trimming shortened V by 0 bases and J by 0 bases, and 15 bases separated the two germline ends. This CDR3 comprises 18 residues. CDR3: CASSYSFFGTRSGNTIYF. In DNA form, the CDR3 reads TGTGCCAGCAGTTACTCTTTTTTTGGGACACGCTCTGGAAACACCATATATTTT.

There are a few counts of this clonotype. The chain couples TRBV7-9 to TRBJ2-4; tentative D call: TRBD2 (6 bases). V was trimmed by 5 bases and J by 11 bases, leaving 19 bases between them. The CDR3 has 14 amino acids. Germline CDR1 SEHNR, CDR2 FQNEAQ (reference sequence). The CDR3 DNA reads as TGTGCCAGCAGCCCTGGCTGGAGGGGAATTCTTCAGTACTTC. Translated, it gives CASSPGWRGILQYF.

This clonotype is a singleton in its sample. This chain joins TRBV4-1 and TRBJ1-2, with D hard to call. V dropped 0 bases and J dropped 8 bases, with 13 bases sitting between them. This CDR3 is built from 14 residues. Germline loops: CDR1 MGHRA, CDR2 YSYEKL. CDR3 sequence: CASSQDLDPGGYTF. In DNA form, the CDR3 reads TGCGCCAGCAGCCAAGACCTGGACCCGGGGGGCTACACCTTC.

This clonotype was recorded a few times. V and J are TRBV30 and TRBJ2-5, with TRBD2 as a possible D gene (5 bases). The better agreement between TRBJ2-1 and the DNA end casts doubt on the J call. Per germline, CDR1 GTSNPN and CDR2 SVGIG (reference sequence). The CDR3 runs to 16 residues. The CDR3 loop is CAWGGLLGFVYNEQFF. CDR3 DNA sequence: TGTGCCTGGGGAGGCCTACTAGGTTTCGTCTACAATGAGCAGTTCTTC.

This clonotype was counted between two and nine times. This chain links TRBV11-2 with TRBJ2-4; a possible D gene is TRBD2 (5 bases). The germline V gene has CDR1 SGHAT and CDR2 FQNNGV. CDR3 size: 13 residues. The ends were cut back, 2 bases at V and 9 bases at J, with 11 bases in the middle. CDR3 region: CASSLSSRGIQYF. The DNA of the CDR3 is TGTGCCAGCAGCTTAAGTTCACGGGGCATTCAGTACTTC.

The rearrangement links TRBV20-1 to TRBJ2-1; no definite D call. The J call could be wrong; TRBJ2-7 is a better fit for the DNA end. The CDR3 runs to 18 residues. Germline CDR1 DFQATT, CDR2 SNEGSKA (reference sequence). The CDR3 coding sequence is TGCAGTGCTAGAGATCTCATCCCCAGGAACCTGTGGAATTACGAGCAGTACTTC. Amino acids: CSARDLIPRNLWNYEQYF.

This clonotype was counted a few times. The chain recombines TRBV7-2 with TRBJ2-7, with a tentative D call TRBD1 (6 bases). V was shortened by 1 base and J by 2 bases, with 9 bases between the two germline ends. This CDR3 contains 14 residues. Germline CDR1 and CDR2: SGHTA and FQGNSA. CDR3 residues: CASSLETGPYEQYV. In DNA, the CDR3 is TGTGCCAGCAGCTTAGAGACAGGACCCTACGAGCAGTACGTC.

The chain carries TRBV13 and TRBJ1-6, with D unresolved. Trimming removed 5 bases at V and 7 bases at J, with 12 bases between. Germline V gene data show CDR1 as PRHDT and CDR2 as FYEKMQ (reference sequence). The CDR3 covers 14 residues. CDR3 nucleotide sequence: TGTGCCAGCAGCAAGGGTAGTTTGAATTCACCCCTCCACTTT. Its protein product is CASSKGSLNSPLHF.

This rearrangement joins TRBV20-1 to TRBJ1-1; D is perhaps TRBD1 (5 bases). V lost 5 bases and J lost 3, with 25 bases in between. This CDR3 region has 17 residues. CDR1 is DFQATT, CDR2 SNEGSKA, per germline (reference sequence). The CDR3 bases are TGCAGTGCTTACCTAGGACACAAACCACGGAGGGACACTGAAGCTTTCTTT. Amino acids: CSAYLGHKPRRDTEAFF.

The chain joins TRBV5-1 to TRBJ2-1; tentatively, D is TRBD2 (7 bases). The V and J ends lost 2 bases and 4 bases respectively, with 13 bases between them. Germline-derived CDR1 and CDR2 are SGHRS and YFSETQ. The CDR3 consists of 15 residues. The CDR3 sequence: CASSLQGGGYNEQFF. CDR3 sequence (DNA): TGCGCCAGCAGCTTACAGGGAGGGGGTTACAATGAGCAGTTCTTC.

This chain links TRBV27 with TRBJ1-2; D call uncertain. Germline V gives CDR1 MNHEY, CDR2 SMNVEV (reference sequence). This CDR3 contains 16 residues. Trimming took off 4 bases at V and 0 bases at J, with 15 bases between the two ends. The CDR3 loop reads CASSSHDTTSNYGYTF. In DNA form, the CDR3 reads TGTGCCAGCAGTTCTCACGACACGACTTCTAACTATGGCTACACCTTC.

Here the CDR3 DNA reads TGTGCCAGCAGCCCCCCCGGGGGGCGGGCTTCCTACAATGAGCAGTTCTTC. It yields the protein CASSPPGGRASYNEQFF. The chain combines TRBV3-1 with TRBJ2-1, with a possible D match to TRBD2 (7 bases). The CDR3 totals 17 residues. V lost 4 bases and J lost 1, with 17 bases in between. Germline V gives CDR1 LGHDT, CDR2 YNNKEL (reference sequence).

The V gene is TRBV7-2, the J gene TRBJ2-7, with 7 bases aligning to TRBD1. The J segment lost 2 bases and the V segment lost 2 bases, leaving 6 bases of the junction unmatched. The germline V gene has CDR1 SGHTA and CDR2 FQGNSA. The CDR3 consists of 15 residues. DNA of the CDR3: TGTGCCAGCAGCTTAAGCAGGGGGAATGCCTACGAGCAGTACTTC. It yields the protein CASSLSRGNAYEQYF.

The J gene is TRBJ2-1, the V gene TRBV6-6; 9 bases fit TRBD2. Germline V gives CDR1 MNHNY, CDR2 SVGAGI (reference sequence). With V trimmed by 4 bases and J by 4 bases, 8 bases remained unmatched. The CDR3 is made up of 16 amino acids. The CDR3, as DNA: TGTGCCAGCAGTTGGGGGATAGCGGGAGCATACAATGAGCAGTTCTTC. It specifies CASSWGIAGAYNEQFF.

The gene calls are TRBV5-1 and TRBJ1-4, with TRBD1 matching 8 bases. The length of the CDR3 is 15 residues. V shed 0 bases, J shed 7 bases, and the junction held 5 bases outside the gene matches. Per germline, CDR1 SGHRS and CDR2 YFSETQ. The CDR3 nucleotides read TGCGCCAGCAGCTTGGAGCCAGGGGGCTCTGAAAAACTGTTTTTT. Residues: CASSLEPGGSEKLFF.

The chain links TRBV5-1 to TRBJ1-1; D gene uncertain. Germline CDR1 SGHRS, CDR2 YFSETQ. CDR3 length: 14 amino acids. V was pared by 0 bases and J by 3 bases, with 9 bases between. The DNA of the CDR3 is TGCGCCAGCAGCTTGGGAAGGGATTACACTGAAGCTTTCTTT. Its protein product is CASSLGRDYTEAFF.

The CDR3 protein is CASSLEGSGEQYF. CDR3 nucleotide sequence: TGCGCCAGCAGCTTGGAGGGATCAGGCGAGCAGTACTTC. The chain is built from TRBV5-1 and TRBJ2-7, with D hard to call. Trimming pared 0 bases from V and 6 bases from J, leaving 10 bases between. This CDR3 spans 13 amino acids. The germline CDR1 and CDR2 sequences are SGHRS and YFSETQ. The entire variable domain, with the rest obtained from reference TRBV5-1 and TRBJ2-7, is as follows: KAGVTQTPRYLIKTRGQQVTLSCSPISGHRSVSWYQQTPGQGLQFLFEYFSETQRNKGNFPGRFSGRQFSNSRSEMNVSTLELGDSALYLCASSLEGSGEQYFGPGTRLTVT.

The gene calls are TRBV19 and TRBJ1-1; weak D call: TRBD1 (5 bases). V shed 6 bases and J shed 3 bases, with 11 bases lying between them. CDR1 is LNHDA and CDR2 is SQIVND in the germline V gene (reference sequence). There are 13 residues in the CDR3. The CDR3 sequence is CASRRGGDTEAFF. The CDR3 nucleotides are TGTGCCAGTAGGAGGGGTGGGGACACTGAAGCTTTCTTT.

A word on this clonotype: This is likely a read error, given that the CDR3 carries no conserved phenylalanine or tryptophan at its end. The rearrangement joins TRBV12-3 or TRBV12-4 to TRBJ2-3; weak D call: TRBD1 (5 bases). The V end lost 3 bases, the J end lost 3 bases, and 10 bases lay between the germline ends. This CDR3 is built from 14 residues. The CDR3 region has the DNA TGTGCCAGCAGTTTTGGGGCCCTAACAGATACGCAGTATTCT. Residues: CASSFGALTDTQYS.

This clonotype was seen repeatedly, ten times or more. CDR3 nucleotide sequence: TGTGCCAGCCGGGACCCGAGGGAGACCCAGTACTTC. As protein: CASRDPRETQYF. The chain recombines TRBV3-1 with TRBJ2-5; D may be TRBD1 or TRBD2 (5 bases each). Germline CDR1 reads LGHDT; CDR2 reads YNNKEL (reference sequence). V was clipped by 8 bases and J by 5 bases, with 12 bases between them. CDR3 length: 12 amino acids.

This clonotype has just a few counts. The chain couples TRBV5-1 to TRBJ2-2, with D perhaps matching TRBD1 or TRBD2 (6 bases each). The CDR3 totals 15 residues. V dropped 2 bases and J dropped 1 base, with 9 bases sitting between them. Germline CDR1 SGHRS, CDR2 YFSETQ. The CDR3 sequence: CASSFGGVNTGELFF. The CDR3 coding sequence is TGCGCCAGCAGCTTCGGGGGCGTGAACACCGGGGAGCTGTTTTTT.